This entry lists 23 T cell receptor beta chains sequenced from one sample in a study of OX40 agonist ivuxolimab in advanced cancers. Libraries were prepared by immunoSEQ multiplex PCR; TCRdb keeps only in-frame clonotypes and omits some of them. This sample yields tens of thousands of clones, of which around 90% are seen a single time; about 1.3% belongs to the top ten. The starting material was CD4+ or CD8+ T cells sorted from blood, obtained in a trial of the OX40 agonist ivuxolimab. Receptors originate from an adult with an advanced solid tumor such as melanoma, head and neck, liver or kidney cancer.

The V gene is TRBV9, the J gene TRBJ2-3; D might be TRBD2 (6 bases). Germline V gene data show CDR1 as SGDLS and CDR2 as YYNGEE. With 0 bases removed from V and 10 bases from J, the gap between germline ends came to 9 bases. The CDR3 sequence is 12 residues long. Written as DNA, the CDR3 is TGTGCCAGCAGCGTAGGTGCTAGCGCGCAGTATTTT. It translates to CASSVGASAQYF.

This rearrangement joins TRBV4-1 to TRBJ2-2, with D perhaps matching TRBD1 (5 bases). Germline CDR1 and CDR2: MGHRA and YSYEKL. The V gene lost 4 bases and the J gene lost 3 bases, with 9 bases spanning the gap. CDR3 size: 14 residues. In DNA form, the CDR3 reads TGCGCCAGCAGCCTCAGGGTTGACACCGGGGAGCTGTTTTTT. It specifies CASSLRVDTGELFF.

The chain couples TRBV7-9 to TRBJ1-1; D is ambiguous. Trimming took 5 bases from V and 1 from J, leaving 8 bases between them. Per germline, CDR1 SEHNR and CDR2 FQNEAQ (reference sequence). CDR3 length equals 13 residues. The CDR3 DNA reads as TGTGCCAGCAGCCTTGGAGAGAACACTGAAGCTTTCTTT. The encoded protein is CASSLGENTEAFF.

The J gene is TRBJ2-5, the V gene TRBV23-1; 11 nucleotides align to TRBD1. TRBV23-1 is placed among ORFs of uncertain function. The length of the CDR3 is 15 residues. The V segment lost 2 bases and the J segment 5 bases; nucleotides outside the gene matches: 4. Written as DNA, the CDR3 is TGCGCCAGCAGTCAACCGGACAGGGGGCATGAGACCCAGTACTTC. Translation: CASSQPDRGHETQYF.

This CDR3 is CASTSSGYGYTF. The CDR3 DNA sequence: TGTGCCAGCACTAGCTCAGGCTATGGCTACACCTTC. The V and J genes are TRBV28 and TRBJ1-2; D is uncertain. Trimming stripped 7 bases from V and 4 bases from J, with 10 bases between. There are 12 residues in the CDR3. Per germline, CDR1 MDHEN and CDR2 SYDVKM.

The rearrangement joins TRBV5-1 to TRBJ2-4; the D gene could be TRBD1 or TRBD2 (6 bases each). Germline V gene lookup returns CDR1 SGHRS and CDR2 YFSETQ. V lost 4 bases, J lost 9 bases, and 20 bases lay in between. This CDR3 spans 15 amino acids. The CDR3 nucleotides are TGCGCCAGCAGCCCCCGCGAGGGGGGAATCGGCATTCAGTACTTC. Translating gives CASSPREGGIGIQYF.

The V call is TRBV15, the J call TRBJ2-5; D is ambiguous. V was clipped by 1 base and J by 3 bases, with 12 bases between them. The CDR3 runs to 15 residues. Germline V gene lookup returns CDR1 LNHNV and CDR2 YYDKDF (reference sequence). This CDR3 is CATSRAGLTEETQYF. The CDR3 DNA reads TGTGCCACCAGCAGAGCAGGTTTAACGGAAGAGACCCAGTACTTC.

The chain has TRBV6-5 and TRBJ2-7, with D uncertain. Trimming cost V 6 bases and J 6 bases, with 18 bases left between them. Germline V gene lookup returns CDR1 MNHEY and CDR2 SVGAGI. The CDR3 length is 14 residues. The CDR3 region has the DNA TGTGCCAGCAGACCGCCAGGACGCTCGGGCGAGCAGTACTTC. Protein sequence: CASRPPGRSGEQYF.

The chain couples TRBV6-1 to TRBJ1-3; 7 bases align to TRBD1. The trim removed 6 bases at V and 4 bases at J, leaving 9 bases unmatched. CDR3 length equals 15 residues. Germline CDR1 MNHNS, CDR2 SASEGT. The CDR3 sequence is CASSDTGAAGNTIYF. The CDR3, as DNA: TGTGCCAGCAGCGACACAGGGGCGGCAGGAAACACCATATATTTT.

The rearrangement uses TRBV11-2 and TRBJ2-7; no reliable D call. This CDR3 has 12 residues. V gave up 6 bases and J gave up 6 bases, with 12 bases separating them. Germline-derived CDR1 and CDR2 are SGHAT and FQNNGV. CDR3 bases: TGTGCCAGCAGTGCCGGGTTTGGCGAGCAGTACTTC. It translates to CASSAGFGEQYF. Together with reference TRBV11-2 and TRBJ2-7, the CDR3 gives the full variable domain: EAGVAQSPRYKIIEKRQSVAFWCNPISGHATLYWYQQILGQGPKLLIQFQNNGVVDDSQLPKDRFSAERLKGVDSTLKIQPAKLEDSAVYLCASSAGFGEQYFGPGTRLTVT.

V is TRBV18 and J is TRBJ1-5; D is unclear. The germline gives CDR1 KGHSH, CDR2 LQKENI. This CDR3 spans 17 amino acids. Trimming removed 3 bases at V and 6 bases at J, with 21 bases between. CDR3 protein: CASSPQPRSQAGQPQHF. Written as DNA, the CDR3 is TGTGCCAGCTCACCCCAACCTCGTAGCCAGGCGGGTCAGCCCCAGCATTTT. Full variable domain (rest looked up from reference TRBV18 and TRBJ1-5): NAGVMQNPRHLVRRRGQEARLRCSPMKGHSHVYWYRQLPEEGLKFMVYLQKENIIDESGMPKERFSAEFPKEGPSILRIQQVVRGDSAAYFCASSPQPRSQAGQPQHFGDGTRLSIL.

The chain uses TRBV7-8 and TRBJ2-3, with 7 bases identical to TRBD2. The CDR3 runs 14 residues. Germline V gene data show CDR1 as SGHVS and CDR2 as FQNEAQ. J gave up 9 bases and V 5 bases, and 11 bases lay outside the gene matches. CDR3 sequence reads: CASSPPAGRGTQYF. CDR3 nucleotides: TGTGCCAGCAGCCCCCCCGCCGGGCGGGGGACGCAGTATTTT. The variable domain in full, with the rest retrieved from reference TRBV7-8 and TRBJ2-3, is GAGVSQSPRYKVAKRGQDVALRCDPISGHVSLFWYQQALGQGPEFLTYFQNEAQLDKSGLPSDRFFAERPEGSVSTLKIQRTQQEDSAVYLCASSPPAGRGTQYFGPGTRLTVL.

The chain joins TRBV19 to TRBJ1-4, with 7 bases identical to TRBD1. Germline CDR1 reads LNHDA; CDR2 reads SQIVND (reference sequence). This CDR3 spans 16 amino acids. Unmatched junction bases numbered 8, after V lost 3 bases and J lost 4 bases. DNA for the CDR3: TGTGCCAGTAGTATGTTTCGGGCAGGGGGTAATGAAAAACTGTTTTTT. Translated, it gives CASSMFRAGGNEKLFF.

The CDR3 region is CASSSLTGTMNTEAFF. DNA for the CDR3: TGTGCCAGCAGCTCCCTCACCGGGACAATGAACACTGAAGCTTTCTTT. This chain connects TRBV5-6 to TRBJ1-1, with a possible D match to TRBD1 (6 bases). The V end lost 3 bases, the J end lost 0 bases, and 15 bases lay between the germline ends. The CDR3 sequence is 16 residues long. Germline V CDR1 and CDR2: SGHDT, YYEEEE.

The gene calls are TRBV6-1 and TRBJ2-7; D may correspond to TRBD1 or TRBD2 (6 bases each). The V gene lost 8 bases and the J gene lost 1 base, with 18 bases spanning the gap. Germline V gives CDR1 MNHNS, CDR2 SASEGT. The length of the CDR3 is 15 residues. This CDR3 reads CASYYRVGGSYEQYF. DNA of the CDR3: TGTGCCAGCTACTACAGGGTGGGAGGATCCTACGAGCAGTACTTC.

This clone was detected once. In the same sample, other DNA sequences code for this CDR3. The rearrangement links TRBV27 to TRBJ1-2, with TRBD1 matching 9 bases. Losses at the gene ends were 5 bases for V and 5 bases for J; bases not matched to a gene: 6. The germline V gene encodes CDR1 MNHEY and CDR2 SMNVEV (reference sequence). The CDR3 has 14 amino acids. CDR3 protein: CASSGPGQGYGYTF. The CDR3 region has the DNA TGTGCCAGCAGTGGACCGGGACAGGGATATGGCTACACCTTC.

In its sample, this clone was seen once. V usage is TRBV30 and J usage is TRBJ2-1; D gene unclear. The CDR3 loop spans 12 amino acids. Per the germline V gene, CDR1 is GTSNPN and CDR2 is SVGIG (reference sequence). Trimming pared 1 base from V and 7 bases from J, leaving 8 bases between. The CDR3 DNA follows: TGTGCCTGGAGTGAGATCGTAAATGAGCAGTTCTTC. Protein product: CAWSEIVNEQFF.

The chain combines TRBV7-6 with TRBJ2-5, with TRBD2 matching 9 bases. V lost 5 bases and J lost 4; bases outside the gene matches: 5. CDR1 is SGHVS, CDR2 FNYEAQ, per germline. The CDR3 covers 14 residues. CDR3 loop: CASSQLAGPETQYF. CDR3 in DNA: TGTGCCAGCAGCCAACTAGCGGGTCCAGAGACCCAGTACTTC.

This sequence joins TRBV2 and TRBJ1-2; D is ambiguous. The V end lost 4 bases, the J end lost 1 base, and 13 bases lay between the germline ends. The CDR3 has 15 amino acids. CDR1 SNHLY and CDR2 FYNNEI come from the germline V gene. CDR3: CASSAIPANNYGYTF. CDR3 coding DNA: TGTGCCAGCAGTGCCATTCCGGCGAATAACTATGGCTACACCTTC.

V gene TRBV30 combines with J gene TRBJ2-2; perhaps TRBD1 as D (6 bases). The CDR3 sequence is 14 residues long. The germline V and J ends were trimmed by 3 bases and 3 bases, with 11 bases remaining between them. Germline values: CDR1 GTSNPN, CDR2 SVGIG (reference sequence). The CDR3: CAWRARGDTGELFF. The CDR3 bases are TGTGCCTGGAGGGCCAGGGGCGACACCGGGGAGCTGTTTTTT.

This clone was counted between two and nine times. The chain employs TRBV9 and TRBJ2-7; D is perhaps TRBD2 (5 bases). Germline lookup yields CDR1 SGDLS and CDR2 YYNGEE. V lost 2 bases and J lost 0, with 12 bases in between. The CDR3 is 15 amino acids. This CDR3 reads CASSVSGRISYEQYF. In DNA form, the CDR3 reads TGTGCCAGCAGCGTCTCGGGGAGAATCTCCTACGAGCAGTACTTC.

The chain recombines TRBV15 with TRBJ1-5; 10 positions agree with TRBD1. The CDR3 is 13 amino acids. Germline-derived CDR1 and CDR2 are LNHNV and YYDKDF (reference sequence). V was clipped by 6 bases and J by 6 bases; unmatched bases: 2. CDR3 residues: CATRDRGIQPQHF. The CDR3 DNA sequence: TGTGCCACCAGGGACAGGGGGATTCAGCCCCAGCATTTT. The variable domain in full, completed from reference TRBV15 and TRBJ1-5, reads DAMVIQNPRYQVTQFGKPVTLSCSQTLNHNVMYWYQQKSSQAPKLLFHYYDKDFNNEADTPDNFQSRRPNTSFCFLDIRSPGLGDTAMYLCATRDRGIQPQHFGDGTRLSIL.

This clone was recorded once. The CDR3: CASSFIRDTFGYTF. CDR3 DNA: TGTGCCAGCAGCTTTATCCGGGACACCTTCGGCTACACCTTC. The chain has TRBV5-5 and TRBJ1-2; D perhaps matches TRBD1 (6 bases). This CDR3 has 14 residues. Germline CDR1 reads SGHKS; CDR2 reads YYEKEE (reference sequence). Deletions cut 2 bases from V and 8 bases from J, with 16 bases between.